The present T cell receptor (beta chain) was sequenced within a study of T cells in Graves' hyperthyroidism and ophthalmopathy. TCR beta CDR3 region amplification was performed from RNA transcripts. The TCR CDR3 was amplified in a first-round RT-PCR using the HTBI primer set. TCRdb independently ran MiXCR on the multiplex PCR reads; one entry per CDR3 protein. The sample includes approximately 380,000 distinct CDR3 sequences, about 19% of them seen just once. This clonotype was counted ten times or more. The target antigen is unknown. Findings and caveats of the study: Ophthalmopathy, as predicted by the model, came a median 6.5 months after the prediction.

Input material: blood. This receptor was obtained from a woman aged 18-29 years with Graves' hyperthyroidism.

CDR3 sequence: CASSLPPGGSGNTIYF. Here the CDR3 DNA reads TGTGCCAGCAGCCTTCCCCCAGGGGGCTCTGGAAACACCATATATTTT. The chain has TRBV7-6 and TRBJ1-3; 7 bases agree with TRBD1. Germline V gene lookup returns CDR1 SGHVS and CDR2 FNYEAQ. The V and J ends lost 5 bases and 0 bases, in that order; junction bases with no gene match: 7. This CDR3 has 16 amino acids.